Listed here is a single TCR beta chain. Antigen: not known. The sample originates from a study of cytomegalovirus exposure and HLA in healthy donors. Findings of the study overall: A previous analysis found most TCR beta V segments productive roughly 87% or roughly 30% of the time.

Trimming stripped 6 bases from V and 3 bases from J, with 14 bases between. This CDR3 has 14 residues. CDR1 is SNHLY and CDR2 is FYNNEI in the germline V gene. PCR amplification relied on 60 Vbeta primers (plus 13 Jbeta primers). Sequenced by immunoSEQ multiplex PCR; TCRdb stores in-frame clones only, minus some. Seen here are some 180,000 clones, roughly a tenth observed once, and the top ten hold 1% to 1.5%. This TCR was sampled from a woman aged 30 to 39 in good health and CMV-seropositive. The chain couples TRBV2 to TRBJ1-2; D gene uncertain. What was sequenced was PBMCs. This CDR3 reads CASRADGVYYGYTF. The CDR3 bases are TGTGCCAGCAGGGCAGACGGGGTTTACTATGGCTACACCTTC. The whole variable domain, remainder taken from reference TRBV2 and TRBJ1-2, is EPEVTQTPSHQVTQMGQEVILRCVPISNHLYFYWYRQILGQKVEFLVSFYNNEISEKSEIFDDQFSVERPDGSNFTLKIRSTKLEDSAMYFCASRADGVYYGYTFGSGTRLTVV.